One sample yielded the 14 T cell receptor beta chains listed below, sequenced in a study of blood T cell repertoires in COVID-19 (dated by TCRdb to between 2020 and 2021). The receptor library was made with the immunoSEQ multiplex PCR assay. TCRdb provides this immuneACCESS table in a form limited to in-frame rearrangements. Some clones are lacking; in checked studies, under half of them reflect an unresolved V gene, and why the rest are absent is not known. For this sample there are 30,000 to 45,000 clones; roughly 87% appear just once. 7% to 7.5% of the sample rests with the top ten. The sequenced material came from peripheral blood. The receptors shown here come from a human donor in a cohort sampled during active COVID-19.

The J gene is TRBJ1-4, the V gene TRBV5-1, with 8 bases fitting TRBD1. The CDR3 is made up of 15 amino acids. Germline CDR1 is SGHRS and CDR2 is YFSETQ. The ends lost 3 bases at V and 3 bases at J; junction bases unmatched: 4. The CDR3 here is CASSYQGAANEKLFF. Here the CDR3 DNA reads TGCGCCAGCAGCTACCAGGGGGCGGCTAATGAAAAACTGTTTTTT.

The chain couples TRBV9 to TRBJ2-3; a possible D gene is TRBD2 (6 bases). The germline V and J ends were trimmed by 2 bases and 2 bases, with 9 bases remaining between them. CDR3 length: 14 amino acids. From germline, CDR1 is SGDLS and CDR2 YYNGEE. DNA for the CDR3: TGTGCCAGCAGCGTTACTAGCAACACAGATACGCAGTATTTT. This gives the protein CASSVTSNTDTQYF.

The rearrangement uses TRBV10-3 and TRBJ2-4; 7 nucleotides agree with TRBD1. CDR3 length: 15 residues. The germline V gene has CDR1 ENHRY and CDR2 SYGVKD. CDR3 residues: CAPQAGTALGYIQYF. CDR3 in DNA: TGTGCTCCCCAGGCCGGGACAGCCTTGGGGTACATTCAGTACTTC.

The CDR3 here is CASSRGPTEAFF. The CDR3 nucleotides are TGTGCCAGCAGTAGGGGGCCCACTGAAGCTTTCTTT. The chain is built from TRBV5-6 and TRBJ1-1; the match to TRBD1 covers 7 bases. The V gene's germline CDR1 is SGHDT and CDR2 YYEEEE. The CDR3 consists of 12 residues. The ends lost 5 bases at V and 4 bases at J; junction bases unmatched: 2.

This clone was picked up a small number of times. This chain uses TRBV6-1 with TRBJ2-7; tentative D call: TRBD2 (5 bases). CDR1 is MNHNS, CDR2 SASEGT, per germline. The CDR3 has 15 residues. Trimming cost V 2 bases and J 2 bases, with 13 bases left between them. The CDR3 is CASSERGGSPYEQYF. CDR3 in DNA: TGTGCCAGCAGTGAACGGGGTGGTAGCCCCTACGAGCAGTACTTC.

Written as DNA, the CDR3 is TGCGCCAGCAGCCAAGTAGCCGCGGGAGATAGAGGTGAGCAGTTCTTC. Translated, it gives CASSQVAAGDRGEQFF. J is TRBJ2-1 and V is TRBV4-3, with 7 bases that match TRBD2. Germline lookup yields CDR1 LGHNA and CDR2 YSLEER. The J segment lost 9 bases and the V segment lost 1 base, leaving 12 bases of the junction unmatched. CDR3 length: 16 residues.

The chain carries TRBV7-2 and TRBJ1-4, with D possibly matching TRBD1 (5 bases). Germline CDR1 reads SGHTA; CDR2 reads FQGNSA. The CDR3 length is 15 residues. V was pared by 4 bases and J by 7 bases, with 16 bases between. For the CDR3, the DNA is TGTGCCAGCAGCTACGCCGGGACTAGTATTGAAAAACTGTTTTTT. Its translation: CASSYAGTSIEKLFF.

This clone came up once. The chain recombines TRBV5-6 with TRBJ2-2; D gene ambiguous. V gave up 1 base and J gave up 4 bases, with 8 bases separating them. Germline V gene lookup returns CDR1 SGHDT and CDR2 YYEEEE. There are 14 residues in the CDR3. The CDR3 region is CASSLLPGTGELFF. The CDR3 DNA reads as TGTGCCAGCAGCTTGCTTCCGGGCACCGGGGAGCTGTTTTTT.

This rearrangement joins TRBV5-1 to TRBJ1-4; D gene unclear. CDR1 SGHRS and CDR2 YFSETQ come from the germline V gene. The germline V and J ends were trimmed by 5 bases and 4 bases, with 9 bases remaining between them. The CDR3 length is 13 residues. CDR3 in DNA: TGCGCCAGCAGTTCTGCTAGTAATGAAAAACTGTTTTTT. Translation: CASSSASNEKLFF.

The V and J genes are TRBV5-1 and TRBJ2-7; 8 bases line up with TRBD1. After removal of 4 bases from V and 6 bases from J, the junction contained 18 bases not matched to a gene. This CDR3 contains 17 residues. The V gene's germline CDR1 is SGHRS and CDR2 YFSETQ. For the CDR3, the DNA is TGCGCCAGCAGCACCGGGGAGGCCTCCAGGGGGCGCACCGAGCAGTACTTC. Translation: CASSTGEASRGRTEQYF.

V gene TRBV19 combines with J gene TRBJ2-7; D perhaps matches TRBD2 (6 bases). Trimming removed 1 base at V and 0 bases at J, with 10 bases between. This CDR3 is built from 15 residues. Germline V lookup: CDR1 LNHDA, CDR2 SQIVND (reference sequence). The CDR3 DNA reads as TGTGCCAGTAGTATAGTGGAGGGGAGCTCCTACGAGCAGTACTTC. Its protein product is CASSIVEGSSYEQYF.

V usage is TRBV5-6 and J usage is TRBJ2-2; D unclear. Per the germline V gene, CDR1 is SGHDT and CDR2 is YYEEEE. V dropped 4 bases and J dropped 1 base, with 11 bases sitting between them. This CDR3 contains 15 residues. The CDR3 here is CASSAGQVNTGELFF. The CDR3 coding sequence is TGTGCCAGCAGCGCCGGCCAGGTGAACACCGGGGAGCTGTTTTTT.

The genes are TRBV27 and TRBJ2-2; TRBD2 might be the D (6 bases). This CDR3 region has 15 residues. Germline assignment: CDR1 MNHEY and CDR2 SMNVEV (reference sequence). Trimming shortened V by 6 bases and J by 0 bases, and 11 bases separated the two germline ends. CDR3 amino acids: CASRVGTANTGELFF. The CDR3 DNA follows: TGTGCCAGCAGGGTTGGGACTGCGAACACCGGGGAGCTGTTTTTT.

The gene calls are TRBV2 and TRBJ1-5; 7 bases agree with TRBD1. V lost 6 bases and J lost 2; bases outside the gene matches: 7. From germline, CDR1 is SNHLY and CDR2 FYNNEI. This CDR3 is 15 amino acids long. The CDR3 DNA sequence: TGTGCCAGCAGACAGGACAGGATCGGCAATCAGCCCCAGCATTTT. Protein product: CASRQDRIGNQPQHF.